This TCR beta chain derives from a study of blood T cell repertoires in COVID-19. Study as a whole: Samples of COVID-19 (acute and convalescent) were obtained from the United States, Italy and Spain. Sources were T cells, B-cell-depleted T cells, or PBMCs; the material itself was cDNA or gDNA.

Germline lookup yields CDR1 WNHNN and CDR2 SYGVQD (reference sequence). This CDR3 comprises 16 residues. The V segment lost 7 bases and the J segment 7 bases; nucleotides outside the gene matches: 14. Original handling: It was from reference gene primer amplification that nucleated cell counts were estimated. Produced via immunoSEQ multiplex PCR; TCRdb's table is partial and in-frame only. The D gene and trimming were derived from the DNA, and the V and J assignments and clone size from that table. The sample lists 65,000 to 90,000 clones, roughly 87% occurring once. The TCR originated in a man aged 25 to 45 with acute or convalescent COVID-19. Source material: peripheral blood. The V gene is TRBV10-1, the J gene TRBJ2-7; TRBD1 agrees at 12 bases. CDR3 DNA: TGCGCCAGCACCACTAGACCGGGACAGGGGGCGAGGGAGCAGTACTTC. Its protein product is CASTTRPGQGAREQYF.